The 26 T cell receptor beta chains reported below all come from one sample, sequenced in a study of blood T cell repertoires in COVID-19. TCRdb's copy holds only in-frame clones and misses some; the assay was immunoSEQ multiplex PCR. The repertoire holds approximately 64,000 clones, approximately 90% seen once, with around 10% in the top ten. Sequencing was carried out using PBMCs or T cells enriched from blood (not recorded which). The receptors originated from a woman in her forties who had recovered from COVID-19.

This clone was recorded once. V usage is TRBV25-1 and J usage is TRBJ2-1; TRBD2 aligns across 12 bases. The V gene's germline CDR1 is MGHDK and CDR2 SYGVNS. Losses at the gene ends were 4 bases for V and 7 bases for J; bases not matched to a gene: 11. This CDR3 contains 17 residues. In nucleotides, the CDR3 is TGTGCCAGCAGTGTTAGGAGACTAGCGGGGGAGCCTAATGAGCAGTTCTTC. Translated: CASSVRRLAGEPNEQFF.

The chain employs TRBV6-5 and TRBJ2-7; D remains unclear. The germline gives CDR1 MNHEY, CDR2 SVGAGI. Deletions cut 5 bases from V and 4 bases from J, with 12 bases between. This CDR3 region has 13 residues. The CDR3 sequence: CASSRGPVYEQYF. CDR3 nucleotide sequence: TGTGCCAGCAGTCGCGGCCCCGTATACGAGCAGTACTTC.

DNA of the CDR3: TGTGCCAGCAGAAGGACAGAACGGAGAAAAGCTTTCTTT. Its translation: CASRRTERRKAFF. V and J are TRBV27 and TRBJ1-1, with D maybe TRBD1 (6 bases). V was cut by 6 bases and J by 9 bases, with 17 bases left in between. The CDR3 is 13 residues long. CDR1 MNHEY and CDR2 SMNVEV come from the germline V gene (reference sequence).

In DNA form, the CDR3 reads TGCGCCAGCACCCGGACGGGGGTAGGACAGCCCCAGCATTTT. It codes for CASTRTGVGQPQHF. The chain carries TRBV4-1 and TRBJ1-5; TRBD1 might be the D (5 bases). This CDR3 comprises 14 residues. Deletions cut 7 bases from V and 7 bases from J, with 17 bases between. The germline V gene has CDR1 MGHRA and CDR2 YSYEKL.

For the CDR3, the DNA is TGTGCCACCAGTGACTGGAGCGGGACTCAAGAGACCCAGTACTTC. Translating gives CATSDWSGTQETQYF. The chain has TRBV24-1 and TRBJ2-5; 7 nucleotides line up with TRBD2. J was trimmed by 2 bases and V by 4 bases; bases with no gene match: 6. The CDR3 is 15 amino acids. Germline loops: CDR1 KGHDR, CDR2 SFDVKD.

This chain connects TRBV19 to TRBJ2-3, with a weak D call TRBD2 (6 bases). V lost 5 bases and J lost 3, with 18 bases in between. Germline CDR1 is LNHDA and CDR2 is SQIVND (reference sequence). This CDR3 has 16 amino acids. CDR3 sequence: CASSSLGLLVTDTQYF. CDR3 DNA: TGTGCCAGTAGTTCCCTGGGACTCCTAGTTACAGATACGCAGTATTTT.

The chain employs TRBV2 and TRBJ1-1; D not certain. V was shortened by 11 bases and J by 2 bases, with 15 bases between the two germline ends. The CDR3 sequence is 13 residues long. Per the germline V gene, CDR1 is SNHLY and CDR2 is FYNNEI. The CDR3 nucleotides are TGTGCCCGGAGAACGCCGGGAAACACTGAAGCTTTCTTT. Protein: CARRTPGNTEAFF.

This clone was seen once. This rearrangement joins TRBV21-1 to TRBJ1-5; the DNA was not used to check the table's D call, TRBD1. TRBV21-1 is reported as a pseudogene. CDR3 size: 17 residues. CDR3 DNA: TGTGCCACCGCGATGAGTACAGGGGCGGAGGGCAATCAGCCCCAGCATTTT. This translates into CATAMSTGAEGNQPQHF.

V is TRBV29-1 and J is TRBJ1-2, with 7 positions matching TRBD1. Germline V lookup: CDR1 SQVTM, CDR2 ANQGSEA. The CDR3 is 13 residues long. V gave up 7 bases and J gave up 5 bases; unmatched junction bases: 10. CDR3 residues: CSETGTAEYGYTF. CDR3 in DNA: TGCAGCGAGACCGGGACAGCTGAATATGGCTACACCTTC.

The V gene is TRBV12-3 or TRBV12-4, the J gene TRBJ1-2, with TRBD1 matching over 8 bases. J gave up 6 bases and V 6 bases, and 6 bases lay outside the gene matches. The CDR3 extends over 13 amino acids. This chain's CDR3 is CASSLLTGDGYTF. In DNA form, the CDR3 reads TGTGCCAGCAGCCTTCTGACAGGGGATGGCTACACCTTC.

This chain joins TRBV6-4 and TRBJ2-2, with D tentatively TRBD2 (6 bases). Germline V CDR1 and CDR2: MRHNA, SNTAGT. Trimming took 0 bases from V and 6 from J, leaving 11 bases between them. The CDR3 runs 15 residues. CDR3: CASSDSGGSAGELFF. The CDR3 DNA reads as TGTGCCAGCAGTGACTCCGGGGGTAGCGCCGGGGAGCTGTTTTTT.

This rearrangement joins TRBV11-2 to TRBJ2-2; a possible D gene is TRBD1 (7 bases). Trimming pared 3 bases from V and 6 bases from J, leaving 20 bases between. Germline-derived CDR1 and CDR2 are SGHAT and FQNNGV. This CDR3 contains 17 residues. CDR3 coding DNA: TGTGCCAGCAGCTTTGAGACGACAGGGTGGAGGGCCGGGGAGCTGTTTTTT. It is translated as CASSFETTGWRAGELFF.

The genes are TRBV11-3 and TRBJ1-3, with D uncertain. V lost 4 bases and J lost 11, with 15 bases in between. The CDR3 totals 13 residues. Germline CDR1 SGHNT, CDR2 YENEEA. The CDR3 DNA is TGTGCCAGCAGCTCCAACCGGAGGGTTGCCATATATTTT. Protein sequence: CASSSNRRVAIYF. Drawing the rest from reference TRBV11-3 and TRBJ1-3, the complete variable domain is EAGVVQSPRYKIIEKKQPVAFWCNPISGHNTLYWYLQNLGQGPELLIRYENEEAVDDSQLPKDRFSAERLKGVDSTLKIQPAELGDSAVYLCASSSNRRVAIYFGEGSWLTVV.

The chain uses TRBV7-2 and TRBJ2-3, with TRBD2 identical over 8 bases. Germline CDR1 and CDR2: SGHTA and FQGNSA. The CDR3 sequence is 13 residues long. As DNA, the CDR3 is TGTGGGAGATCGGGGGGGGCCCCCGATACGCAGTATTTT. This translates into CGRSGGAPDTQYF.

CDR3: CSVESREISSYEQYF. CDR3 sequence (DNA): TGCAGCGTTGAGTCCAGGGAAATAAGCTCCTACGAGCAGTACTTC. The rearrangement links TRBV29-1 to TRBJ2-7; D is possibly TRBD1 (5 bases). Trimming left V 3 bases short and J 0 bases short, with 15 bases between. Per germline, CDR1 SQVTM and CDR2 ANQGSEA. The CDR3 is made up of 15 amino acids.

The chain joins TRBV7-8 to TRBJ1-2, with 12 bases lining up with TRBD1. The germline V gene has CDR1 SGHVS and CDR2 FQNEAQ. The CDR3 runs 15 residues. Unmatched junction bases numbered 9, after V lost 5 bases and J lost 8 bases. CDR3 in amino acids: CASSKTGQGARGYTF. Here the CDR3 DNA reads TGTGCCAGCAGCAAGACGGGACAGGGGGCGAGAGGCTACACCTTC. The variable domain in full, completed from reference TRBV7-8 and TRBJ1-2, reads GAGVSQSPRYKVAKRGQDVALRCDPISGHVSLFWYQQALGQGPEFLTYFQNEAQLDKSGLPSDRFFAERPEGSVSTLKIQRTQQEDSAVYLCASSKTGQGARGYTFGSGTRLTVV.

This chain links TRBV10-3 with TRBJ1-1; possibly TRBD1 for D (6 bases). Germline V gives CDR1 ENHRY, CDR2 SYGVKD. The CDR3 runs 15 residues. V was pared by 3 bases and J by 4 bases, with 15 bases between. CDR3 sequence reads: CAISDRGGSGTEAFF. Written as DNA, the CDR3 is TGTGCCATCAGTGACAGGGGAGGGTCGGGCACTGAAGCTTTCTTT.

This clone was observed a few times. V and J are TRBV2 and TRBJ1-3; 8 nucleotides agree with TRBD1. The V gene's germline CDR1 is SNHLY and CDR2 FYNNEI. This CDR3 has 17 amino acids. J lost 0 bases, V lost 6 bases, and 10 bases had no gene match. The DNA for the CDR3 is TGTGCCAGCAGCAGACTCCGGACAGGGAACTCTGGAAACACCATATATTTT. Its translation: CASSRLRTGNSGNTIYF.

The chain links TRBV19 to TRBJ1-2, with 10 bases fitting TRBD1. Trimming cost V 6 bases and J 8 bases; bases outside gene matches: 3. This CDR3 has 12 residues. The germline CDR1 and CDR2 sequences are LNHDA and SQIVND (reference sequence). The chain's CDR3 is CASSQTGGGYTF. CDR3 DNA sequence: TGTGCCAGTAGCCAGACAGGGGGCGGCTACACCTTC.

The chain recombines TRBV11-3 with TRBJ2-3; 9 bases fit TRBD1. Losses at the gene ends were 1 base for V and 5 bases for J; bases not matched to a gene: 10. CDR3 size: 17 residues. Germline V gives CDR1 SGHNT, CDR2 YENEEA. The CDR3 spells CASSLGDRVQAKDTQYF. CDR3 nucleotides: TGTGCCAGCAGCTTAGGGGACAGGGTCCAGGCCAAAGATACGCAGTATTTT.

The chain uses TRBV7-2 and TRBJ2-2; D is unresolved. Trimming cost V 1 base and J 1 base, with 7 bases left between them. The CDR3 spans 15 residues. Per germline, CDR1 SGHTA and CDR2 FQGNSA. CDR3 sequence reads: CASSLVLGNTGELFF. The CDR3 nucleotides are TGTGCCAGCAGCTTAGTCCTAGGGAACACCGGGGAGCTGTTTTTT.

The gene calls are TRBV19 and TRBJ2-7; 9 bases align to TRBD1. Looked up from germline, CDR1 is LNHDA and CDR2 is SQIVND (reference sequence). V was pared by 4 bases and J by 2 bases, with 9 bases of the junction left unmatched. CDR3 length: 16 residues. The CDR3 loop reads CASSTAFGQGPYEQYF. The CDR3 DNA sequence: TGTGCCAGTAGTACCGCGTTCGGACAGGGGCCCTACGAGCAGTACTTC.

This clone was picked up one time. V is TRBV3-1 (or the pseudogene TRBV3-2) and J is TRBJ2-7; 9 nucleotides agree with TRBD2. J lost 2 bases, V lost 1 base, and 3 bases had no gene match. Germline V gene sequence: CDR1 LGHDT, CDR2 YNNKEL (reference sequence). This CDR3 region has 15 residues. Written as DNA, the CDR3 is TGTGCCAGCAGCCAAGGGACTAGCGTTCCCTACGAGCAGTACTTC. Translation gives CASSQGTSVPYEQYF.

This chain connects TRBV5-1 to TRBJ2-1; 11 nucleotides align to TRBD2. Losses at the gene ends were 2 bases for V and 6 bases for J; bases not matched to a gene: 10. The CDR3 sequence is 17 residues long. Germline CDR1 and CDR2: SGHRS and YFSETQ. The CDR3: CASSFELAGGPGNEQFF. In DNA, the CDR3 is TGCGCCAGCAGCTTTGAATTAGCGGGGGGGCCGGGCAATGAGCAGTTCTTC. Drawing the rest from reference TRBV5-1 and TRBJ2-1, the complete variable domain is KAGVTQTPRYLIKTRGQQVTLSCSPISGHRSVSWYQQTPGQGLQFLFEYFSETQRNKGNFPGRFSGRQFSNSRSEMNVSTLELGDSALYLCASSFELAGGPGNEQFFGPGTRLTVL.

The chain has TRBV9 and TRBJ1-1, with 9 positions matching TRBD1. The CDR3 sequence is 16 residues long. Trimming removed 0 bases from V and 3 bases from J; junction bases left unmatched: 6. Per germline, CDR1 SGDLS and CDR2 YYNGEE. CDR3 sequence (DNA): TGTGCCAGCAGCGTAGGGCCGACAGGGGGAGACACTGAAGCTTTCTTT. This translates into CASSVGPTGGDTEAFF.

This chain joins TRBV4-1 and TRBJ1-2; D perhaps matches TRBD1 (6 bases). CDR1 MGHRA and CDR2 YSYEKL come from the germline V gene. Trimming removed 0 bases at V and 5 bases at J, with 16 bases between. CDR3 size: 16 residues. The DNA for the CDR3 is TGCGCCAGCAGCCAAGACGTCACAGGGCTTCTATATGGCTACACCTTC. It codes for CASSQDVTGLLYGYTF.